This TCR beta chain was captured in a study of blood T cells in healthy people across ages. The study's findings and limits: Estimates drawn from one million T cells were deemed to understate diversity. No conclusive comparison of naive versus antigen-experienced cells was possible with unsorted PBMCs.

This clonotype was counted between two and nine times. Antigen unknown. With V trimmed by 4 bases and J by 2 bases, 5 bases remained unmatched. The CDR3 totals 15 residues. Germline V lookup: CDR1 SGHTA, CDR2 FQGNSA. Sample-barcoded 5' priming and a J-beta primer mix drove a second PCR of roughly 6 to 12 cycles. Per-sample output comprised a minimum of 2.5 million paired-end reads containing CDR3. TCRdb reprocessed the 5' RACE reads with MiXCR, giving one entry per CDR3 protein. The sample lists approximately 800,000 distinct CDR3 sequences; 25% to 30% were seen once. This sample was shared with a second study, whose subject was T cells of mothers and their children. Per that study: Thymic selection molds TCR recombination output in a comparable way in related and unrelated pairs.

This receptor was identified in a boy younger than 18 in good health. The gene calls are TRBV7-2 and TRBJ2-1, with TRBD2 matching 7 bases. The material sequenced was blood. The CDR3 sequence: CASSSGLLPYNEQFF. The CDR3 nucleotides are TGTGCCAGCAGCTCGGGACTACTCCCCTACAATGAGCAGTTCTTC.